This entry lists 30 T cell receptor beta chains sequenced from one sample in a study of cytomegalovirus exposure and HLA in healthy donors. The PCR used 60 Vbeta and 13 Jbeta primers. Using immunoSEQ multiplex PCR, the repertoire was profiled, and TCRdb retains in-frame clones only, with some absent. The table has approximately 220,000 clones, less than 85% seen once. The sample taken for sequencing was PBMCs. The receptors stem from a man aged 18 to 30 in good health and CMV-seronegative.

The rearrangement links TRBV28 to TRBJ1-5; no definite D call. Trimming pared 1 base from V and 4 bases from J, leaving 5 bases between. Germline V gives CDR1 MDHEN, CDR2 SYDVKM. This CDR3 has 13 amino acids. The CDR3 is CASSLSVNQPQHF. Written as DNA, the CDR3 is TGTGCCAGCAGTTTATCCGTTAATCAGCCCCAGCATTTT.

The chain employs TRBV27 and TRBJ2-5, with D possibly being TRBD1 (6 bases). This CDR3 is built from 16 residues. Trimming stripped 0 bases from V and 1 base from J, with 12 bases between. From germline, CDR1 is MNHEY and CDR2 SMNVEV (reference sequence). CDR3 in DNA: TGTGCCAGCAGTTTATCCTCGACAGGACTCCAAGAGACCCAGTACTTC. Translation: CASSLSSTGLQETQYF.

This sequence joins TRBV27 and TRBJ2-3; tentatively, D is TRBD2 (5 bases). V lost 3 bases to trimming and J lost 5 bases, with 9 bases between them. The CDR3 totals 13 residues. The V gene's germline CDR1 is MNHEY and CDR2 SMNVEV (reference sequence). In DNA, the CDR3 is TGTGCCAGCAGTTTCCAGAGCGGAGATACGCAGTATTTT. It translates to CASSFQSGDTQYF.

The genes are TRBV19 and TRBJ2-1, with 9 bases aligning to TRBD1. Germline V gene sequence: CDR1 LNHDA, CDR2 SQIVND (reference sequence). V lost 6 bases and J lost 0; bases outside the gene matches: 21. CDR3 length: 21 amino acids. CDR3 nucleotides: TGTGCCAGTAGCCTCATTGGGGGGAACCGGGACAGGGCGATCTCCTACAATGAGCAGTTCTTC. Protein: CASSLIGGNRDRAISYNEQFF. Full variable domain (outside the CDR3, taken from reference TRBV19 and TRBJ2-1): DGGITQSPKYLFRKEGQNVTLSCEQNLNHDAMYWYRQDPGQGLRLIYYSQIVNDFQKGDIAEGYSVSREKKESFPLTVTSAQKNPTAFYLCASSLIGGNRDRAISYNEQFFGPGTRLTVL.

The CDR3 reads CASSPGADYNEQFF. The DNA for the CDR3 is TGTGCCAGCAGCCCTGGGGCGGACTACAATGAGCAGTTCTTC. The chain joins TRBV7-3 to TRBJ2-1; possibly TRBD1 for D (5 bases). Per germline, CDR1 SGHTA and CDR2 FQGTGA. This CDR3 comprises 14 residues. With 5 bases removed from V and 3 bases from J, the gap between germline ends came to 11 bases.

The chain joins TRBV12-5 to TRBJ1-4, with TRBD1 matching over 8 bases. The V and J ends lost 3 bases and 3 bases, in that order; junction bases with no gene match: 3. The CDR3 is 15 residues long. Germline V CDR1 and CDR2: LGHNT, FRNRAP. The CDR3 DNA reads TGTGCTAGTGGTTTCCAGACAGGGGCTAATGAAAAACTGTTTTTT. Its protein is CASGFQTGANEKLFF.

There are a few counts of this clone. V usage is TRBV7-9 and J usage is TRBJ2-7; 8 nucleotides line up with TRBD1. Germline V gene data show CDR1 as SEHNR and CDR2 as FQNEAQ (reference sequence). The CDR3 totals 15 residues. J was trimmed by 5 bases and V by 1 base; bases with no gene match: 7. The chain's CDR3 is CASSLGGQGSHEQYF. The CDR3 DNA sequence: TGTGCCAGCAGCTTAGGTGGACAGGGATCCCACGAGCAGTACTTC. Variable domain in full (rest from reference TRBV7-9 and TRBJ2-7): DTGVSQNPRHKITKRGQNVTFRCDPISEHNRLYWYRQTLGQGPEFLTYFQNEAQLEKSRLLSDRFSAERPKGSFSTLEIQRTEQGDSAMYLCASSLGGQGSHEQYFGPGTRLTVT.

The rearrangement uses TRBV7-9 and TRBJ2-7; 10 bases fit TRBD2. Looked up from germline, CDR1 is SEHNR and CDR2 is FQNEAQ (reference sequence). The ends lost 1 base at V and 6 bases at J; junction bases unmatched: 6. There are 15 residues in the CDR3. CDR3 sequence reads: CASSLVLAGDGEQYF. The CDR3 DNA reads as TGTGCCAGCAGCTTAGTTCTAGCGGGAGATGGCGAGCAGTACTTC.

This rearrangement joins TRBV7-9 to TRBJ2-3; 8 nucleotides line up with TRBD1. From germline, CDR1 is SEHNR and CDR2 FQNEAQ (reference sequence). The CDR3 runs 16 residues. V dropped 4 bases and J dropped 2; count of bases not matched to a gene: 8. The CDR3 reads CASSSHDRGDTDTQYF. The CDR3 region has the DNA TGTGCCAGCAGCTCACACGACAGGGGTGACACAGATACGCAGTATTTT.

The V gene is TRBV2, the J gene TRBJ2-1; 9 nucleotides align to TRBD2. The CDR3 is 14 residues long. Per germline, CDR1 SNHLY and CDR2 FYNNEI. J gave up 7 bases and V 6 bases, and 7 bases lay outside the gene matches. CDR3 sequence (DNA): TGTGCCAGCAGGACGGGACTAGCCGGGAATGAGCAGTTCTTC. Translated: CASRTGLAGNEQFF.

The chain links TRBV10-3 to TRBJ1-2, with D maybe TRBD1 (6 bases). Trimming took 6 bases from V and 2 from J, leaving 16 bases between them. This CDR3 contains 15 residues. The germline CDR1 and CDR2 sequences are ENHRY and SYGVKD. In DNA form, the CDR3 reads TGTGCCATCAGAGACGGGGGGGCTGGAAACTATGGCTACACCTTC. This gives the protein CAIRDGGAGNYGYTF.

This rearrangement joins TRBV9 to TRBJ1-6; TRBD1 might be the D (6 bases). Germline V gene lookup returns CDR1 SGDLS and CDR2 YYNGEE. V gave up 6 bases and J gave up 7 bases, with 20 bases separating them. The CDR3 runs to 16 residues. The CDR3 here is CASTRNGGAENSPLHF. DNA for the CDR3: TGTGCCAGCACCAGAAACGGGGGGGCAGAGAATTCACCCCTCCACTTT.

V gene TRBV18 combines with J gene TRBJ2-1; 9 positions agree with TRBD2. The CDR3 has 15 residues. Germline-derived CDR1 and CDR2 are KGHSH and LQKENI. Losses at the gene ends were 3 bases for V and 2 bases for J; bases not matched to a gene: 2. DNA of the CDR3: TGTGCCAGCTCACCCTTAGCGGGGGCCTACAATGAGCAGTTCTTC. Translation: CASSPLAGAYNEQFF.

In nucleotides, the CDR3 is TGTGCCAGCAGCTTGAGTCGGCAGGGAGGAGTGACAGATACGCAGTATTTT. Translated: CASSLSRQGGVTDTQYF. This chain connects TRBV5-8 to TRBJ2-3; weak D call: TRBD2 (6 bases). The CDR3 extends over 17 amino acids. Germline V gene data show CDR1 as SGHTS and CDR2 as YDEGEE. Trimming removed 1 base from V and 3 bases from J, with 18 bases in between. The complete variable domain, with remaining parts taken from reference TRBV5-8 and TRBJ2-3, reads EAGVTQSPTHLIKTRGQQATLRCSPISGHTSVYWYQQALGLGLQFLLWYDEGEERNRGNFPPRFSGRQFPNYSSELNVNALELEDSALYLCASSLSRQGGVTDTQYFGPGTRLTVL.

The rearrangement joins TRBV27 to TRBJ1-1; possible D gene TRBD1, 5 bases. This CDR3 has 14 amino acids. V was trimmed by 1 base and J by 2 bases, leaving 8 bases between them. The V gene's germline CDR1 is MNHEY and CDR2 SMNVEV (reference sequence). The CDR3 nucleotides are TGTGCCAGCAGTTTATTCCGGACAAACACTGAAGCTTTCTTT. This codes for CASSLFRTNTEAFF.

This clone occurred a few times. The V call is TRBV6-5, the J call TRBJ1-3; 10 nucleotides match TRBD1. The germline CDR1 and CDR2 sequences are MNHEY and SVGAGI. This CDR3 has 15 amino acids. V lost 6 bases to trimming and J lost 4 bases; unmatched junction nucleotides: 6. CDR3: CASSPDRGPGNTIYF. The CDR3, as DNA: TGTGCCAGCAGCCCCGACAGGGGGCCAGGAAACACCATATATTTT.

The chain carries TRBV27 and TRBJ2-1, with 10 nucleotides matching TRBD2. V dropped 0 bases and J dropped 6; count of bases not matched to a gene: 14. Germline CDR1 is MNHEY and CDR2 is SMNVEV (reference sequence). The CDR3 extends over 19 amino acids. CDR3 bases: TGTGCCAGCAGTTTATCGCTACTCGGCCTAGCGGGGGAAGCCAATGAGCAGTTCTTC. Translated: CASSLSLLGLAGEANEQFF.

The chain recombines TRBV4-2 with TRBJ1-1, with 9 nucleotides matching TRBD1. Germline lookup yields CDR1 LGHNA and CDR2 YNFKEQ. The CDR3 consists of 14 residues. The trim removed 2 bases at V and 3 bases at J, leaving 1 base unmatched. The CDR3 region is CASSQNRGHTEAFF. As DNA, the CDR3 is TGTGCCAGCAGCCAAAACAGGGGGCACACTGAAGCTTTCTTT.

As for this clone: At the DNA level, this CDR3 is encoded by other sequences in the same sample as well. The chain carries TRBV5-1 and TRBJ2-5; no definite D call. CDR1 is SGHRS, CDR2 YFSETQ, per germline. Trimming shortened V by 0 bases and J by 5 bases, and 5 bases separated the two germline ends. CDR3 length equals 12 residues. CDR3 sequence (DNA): TGCGCCAGCAGCTTGGCAGGCGAGACCCAGTACTTC. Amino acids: CASSLAGETQYF.

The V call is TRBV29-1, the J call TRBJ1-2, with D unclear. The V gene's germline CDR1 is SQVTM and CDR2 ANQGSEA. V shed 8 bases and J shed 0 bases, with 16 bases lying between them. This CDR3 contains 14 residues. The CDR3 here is CSYYGLAANYGYTF. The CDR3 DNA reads TGCAGCTATTACGGTCTCGCGGCTAACTATGGCTACACCTTC.

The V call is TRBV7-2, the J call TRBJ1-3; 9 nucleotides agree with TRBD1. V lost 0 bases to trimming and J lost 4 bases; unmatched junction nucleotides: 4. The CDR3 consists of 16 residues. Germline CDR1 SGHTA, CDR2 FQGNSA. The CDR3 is CASSLAPGQGGNTIYF. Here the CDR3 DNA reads TGTGCCAGCAGCTTAGCGCCGGGACAGGGAGGAAACACCATATATTTT.

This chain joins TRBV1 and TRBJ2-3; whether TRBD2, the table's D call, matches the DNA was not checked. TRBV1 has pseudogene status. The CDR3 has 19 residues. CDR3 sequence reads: CTSSQKAREGPPSTDTQYF. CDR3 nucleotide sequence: TGCACCAGCAGCCAAAAGGCGAGGGAGGGACCTCCTAGCACAGATACGCAGTATTTT.

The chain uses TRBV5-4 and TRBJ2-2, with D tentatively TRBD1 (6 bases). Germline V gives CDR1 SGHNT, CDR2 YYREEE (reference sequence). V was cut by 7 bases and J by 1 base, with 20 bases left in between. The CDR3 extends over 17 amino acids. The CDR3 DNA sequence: TGTGCCAGCTCCCCCGGCCCCACAGGGAGGAACACCGGGGAGCTGTTTTTT. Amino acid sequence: CASSPGPTGRNTGELFF.

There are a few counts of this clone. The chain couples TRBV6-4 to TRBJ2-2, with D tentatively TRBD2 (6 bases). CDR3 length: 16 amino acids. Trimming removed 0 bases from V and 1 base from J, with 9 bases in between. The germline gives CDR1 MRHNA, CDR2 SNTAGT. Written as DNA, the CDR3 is TGTGCCAGCAGTGACTCAGGGGACTTGAACACCGGGGAGCTGTTTTTT. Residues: CASSDSGDLNTGELFF.

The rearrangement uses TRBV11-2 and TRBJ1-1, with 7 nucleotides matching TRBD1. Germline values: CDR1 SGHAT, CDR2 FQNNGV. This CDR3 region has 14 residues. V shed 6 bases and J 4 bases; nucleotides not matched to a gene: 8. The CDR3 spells CASSFTQGPTEAFF. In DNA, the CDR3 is TGTGCCAGCAGTTTCACACAGGGGCCCACTGAAGCTTTCTTT.

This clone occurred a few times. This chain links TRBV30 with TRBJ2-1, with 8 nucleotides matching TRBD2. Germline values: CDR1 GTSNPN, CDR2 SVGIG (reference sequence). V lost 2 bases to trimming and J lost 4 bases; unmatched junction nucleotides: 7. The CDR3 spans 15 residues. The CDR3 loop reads CAWSPGTSTYNEQFF. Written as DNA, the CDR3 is TGTGCCTGGAGTCCCGGGACTAGTACGTACAATGAGCAGTTCTTC. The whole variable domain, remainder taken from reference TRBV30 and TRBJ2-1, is SQTIHQWPATLVQPVGSPLSLECTVEGTSNPNLYWYRQAAGRGLQLLFYSVGIGQISSEVPQNLSASRPQDRQFILSSKKLLLSDSGFYLCAWSPGTSTYNEQFFGPGTRLTVL.

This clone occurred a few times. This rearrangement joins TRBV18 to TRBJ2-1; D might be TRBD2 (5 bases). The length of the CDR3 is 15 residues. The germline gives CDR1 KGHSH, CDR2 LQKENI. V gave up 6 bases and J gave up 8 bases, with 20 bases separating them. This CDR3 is CASSSDFVRDYEQFF. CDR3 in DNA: TGTGCCAGCTCCTCGGACTTCGTTCGGGATTATGAGCAGTTCTTC.

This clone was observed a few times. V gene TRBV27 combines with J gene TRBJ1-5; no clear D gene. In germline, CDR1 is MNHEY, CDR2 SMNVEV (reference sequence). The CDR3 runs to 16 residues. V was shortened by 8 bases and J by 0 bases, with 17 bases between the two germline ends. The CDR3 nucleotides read TGTGCCAGCGGAGGCCCACCAGAAGGTAGCAATCAGCCCCAGCATTTT. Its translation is CASGGPPEGSNQPQHF.

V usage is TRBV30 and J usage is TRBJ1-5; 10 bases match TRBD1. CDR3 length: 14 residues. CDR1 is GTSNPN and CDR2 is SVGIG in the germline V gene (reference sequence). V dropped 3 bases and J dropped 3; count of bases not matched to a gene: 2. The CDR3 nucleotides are TGTGCCTGGAGCGGGACAGGGGACAATCAGCCCCAGCATTTT. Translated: CAWSGTGDNQPQHF. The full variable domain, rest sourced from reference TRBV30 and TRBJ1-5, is SQTIHQWPATLVQPVGSPLSLECTVEGTSNPNLYWYRQAAGRGLQLLFYSVGIGQISSEVPQNLSASRPQDRQFILSSKKLLLSDSGFYLCAWSGTGDNQPQHFGDGTRLSIL.

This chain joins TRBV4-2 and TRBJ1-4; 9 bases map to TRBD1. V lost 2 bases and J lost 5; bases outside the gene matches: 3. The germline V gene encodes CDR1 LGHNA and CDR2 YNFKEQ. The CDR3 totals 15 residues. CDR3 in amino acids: CASSQPGTGNEKLFF. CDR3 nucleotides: TGTGCCAGCAGCCAACCCGGGACAGGGAATGAAAAACTGTTTTTT.